The clone carrying this T cell receptor beta chain was found a few times. Its specificity is unknown. Germline V lookup: CDR1 LGHDT, CDR2 YNNKEL (reference sequence). CDR3 length: 17 residues. V was shortened by 1 base and J by 6 bases, with 18 bases between the two germline ends. The data were obtained in a study of molecular identifiers for immune sequencing clone quantification. Background on the study: Split five ways in replicates, RNA from around 20,000 or 99,000 naive CD8 cells had four portions sequenced. Study outcomes and limitations: Over 97% of CMV-specific effector molecules, but under 1% of naive ones, were in clones above 20 copies.

Each CDR3 protein gets one entry after TCRdb re-called the PCR reads with MiXCR. The table records around 460,000 distinct CDR3 sequences, around a fifth of them present only once. The sequence was collected from a human donor in good health. Some libraries in this study had Jurkat cell RNA spiked in. Sequencing was performed on naive CD8+ T cells from blood, with Jurkat cell RNA spiked in. Subset indicated: FACS-sorted CD8+CD4-CCR7+CD45RA+ naive T cells. This chain uses TRBV3-1 with TRBJ2-2; the D is unclear. The CDR3 loop is CASSQAPIPWASGELFF. CDR3 bases: TGTGCCAGCAGCCAAGCACCAATCCCGTGGGCCTCCGGGGAGCTGTTTTTT. The full variable domain, rest sourced from reference TRBV3-1 and TRBJ2-2, is DTAVSQTPKYLVTQMGNDKSIKCEQNLGHDTMYWYKQDSKKFLKIMFSYNNKELIINETVPNRFSPKSPDKAHLNLHINSLELGDSAVYFCASSQAPIPWASGELFFGEGSRLTVL.